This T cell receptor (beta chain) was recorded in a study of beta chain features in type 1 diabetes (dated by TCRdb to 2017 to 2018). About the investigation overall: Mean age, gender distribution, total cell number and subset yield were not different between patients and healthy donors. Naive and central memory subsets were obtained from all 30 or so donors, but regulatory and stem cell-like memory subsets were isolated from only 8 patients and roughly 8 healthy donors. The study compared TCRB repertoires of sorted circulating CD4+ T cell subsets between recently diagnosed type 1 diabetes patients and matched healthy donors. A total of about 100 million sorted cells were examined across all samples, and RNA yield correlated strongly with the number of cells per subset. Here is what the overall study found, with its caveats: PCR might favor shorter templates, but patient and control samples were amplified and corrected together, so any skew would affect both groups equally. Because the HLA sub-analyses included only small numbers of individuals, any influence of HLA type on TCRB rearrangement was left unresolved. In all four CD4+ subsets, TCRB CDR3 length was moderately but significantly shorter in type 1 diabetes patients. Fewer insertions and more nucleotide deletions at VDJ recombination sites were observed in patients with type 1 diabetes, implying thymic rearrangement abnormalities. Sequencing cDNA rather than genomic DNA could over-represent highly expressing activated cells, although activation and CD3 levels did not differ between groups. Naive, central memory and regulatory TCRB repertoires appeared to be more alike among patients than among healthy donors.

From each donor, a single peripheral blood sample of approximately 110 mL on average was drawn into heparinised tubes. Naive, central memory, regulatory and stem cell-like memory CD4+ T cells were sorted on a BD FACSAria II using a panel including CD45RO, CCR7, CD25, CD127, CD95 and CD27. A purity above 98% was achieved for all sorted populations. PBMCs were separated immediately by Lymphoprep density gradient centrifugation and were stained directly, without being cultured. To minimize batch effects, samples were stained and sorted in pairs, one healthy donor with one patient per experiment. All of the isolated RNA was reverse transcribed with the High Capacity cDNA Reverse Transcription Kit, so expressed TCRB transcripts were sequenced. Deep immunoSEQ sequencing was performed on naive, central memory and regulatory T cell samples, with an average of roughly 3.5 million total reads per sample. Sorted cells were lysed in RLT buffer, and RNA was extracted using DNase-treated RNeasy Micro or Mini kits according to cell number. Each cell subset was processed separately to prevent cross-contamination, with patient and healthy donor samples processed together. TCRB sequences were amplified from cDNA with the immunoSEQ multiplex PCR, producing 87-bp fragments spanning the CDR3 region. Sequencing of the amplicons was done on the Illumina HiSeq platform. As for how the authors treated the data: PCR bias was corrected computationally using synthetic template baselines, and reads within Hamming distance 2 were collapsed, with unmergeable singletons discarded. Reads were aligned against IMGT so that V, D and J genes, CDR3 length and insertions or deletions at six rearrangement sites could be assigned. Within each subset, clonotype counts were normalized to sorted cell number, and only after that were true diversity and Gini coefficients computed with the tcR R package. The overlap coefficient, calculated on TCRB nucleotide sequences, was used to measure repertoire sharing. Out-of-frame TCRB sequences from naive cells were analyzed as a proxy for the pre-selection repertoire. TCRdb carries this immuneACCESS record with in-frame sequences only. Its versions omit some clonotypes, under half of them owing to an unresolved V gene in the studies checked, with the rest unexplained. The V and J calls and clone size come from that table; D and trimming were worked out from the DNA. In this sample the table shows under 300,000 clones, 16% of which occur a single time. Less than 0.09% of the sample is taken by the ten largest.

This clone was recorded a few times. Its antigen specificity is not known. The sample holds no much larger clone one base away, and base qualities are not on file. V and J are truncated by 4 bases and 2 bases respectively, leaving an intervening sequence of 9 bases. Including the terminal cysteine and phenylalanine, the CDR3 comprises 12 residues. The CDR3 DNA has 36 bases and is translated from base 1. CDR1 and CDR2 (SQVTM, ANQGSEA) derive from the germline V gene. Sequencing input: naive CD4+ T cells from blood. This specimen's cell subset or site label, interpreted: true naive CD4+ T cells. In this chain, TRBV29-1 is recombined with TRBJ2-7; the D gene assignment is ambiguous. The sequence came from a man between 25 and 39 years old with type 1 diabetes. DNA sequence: TGCAGCGTTGTCGGCGGAACCTACGAGCAGTACTTC. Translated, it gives CSVVGGTYEQYF.